This TCR beta chain is from a study of shared clonotypes between healthy human individuals (dated by TCRdb to 2018 to 2020). Regarding the study in general: The cohort comprised a couple of women and a few men aged 18 to 49 years. For each donor, three plates each were used for CD4 naive and CD4 memory, two plates were used for CD8 naive, and one plate was used for CD8 memory. To increase sequencing depth and limit assay-specific biases, TCR repertoire library preparation and sequencing were carried out by different laboratories using diverse techniques. Blood TCR repertoires of about 5 healthy adults were deeply sequenced to estimate repertoire size and the extent of clonotype sharing between individuals. Leukapheresis yielded between about 0.8 and 8.9 billion PBMCs per donor. Beyond this particular receptor, the publication reports: The genetic and exposure-history diversity represented was limited by the small number of donors. Sampling was limited to blood, and TCR repertoires in tissue likely differ from TCR repertoires in blood. Estimated clonotype richness was generally larger for naive than for memory subsets. Even with the large sequencing depth, rarefaction of the sorted-subset datasets indicated that sequencing was incomplete. Based on pairwise subsampling, the degree of clonotype sharing among donors was expected to be affected by sequencing depth. When several donors were compared, the shared fraction of clonotypes was around 5% for naive CD4, less than 4% for naive CD8, more than 2% for memory CD4, and around 0.4% for memory CD8. Higher generation probabilities were observed for clonotypes shared by all four sorted-subset donors than for non-shared clonotypes.

The donors were healthy, HIV-negative adults with no recently reported acute infections or vaccinations. All donors were Caucasian adults living in Nashville, Tennessee, USA. CD4+ T cells were enriched by magnetic negative selection; naive cells were then positively selected on CD45RA, and the negative fraction formed the memory subset. After blood collection by leukapheresis, PBMCs were isolated using Ficoll-Histopaque density gradient centrifugation and then cryopreserved in the vapor phase of liquid nitrogen. Analytical flow cytometry was used to check the purity and quantity of every magnetically sorted T cell population. Each sorted fraction had its genomic DNA isolated and then quantified by UV absorbance on a Nanodrop 2000c. Remarks on this clone: Its target antigen remains unknown. The sample holds no much larger clone one base away, and base qualities are not on file.

Using the deep immunoSEQ assay, TCR CDR3 regions were amplified from genomic DNA by multiplex PCR. Genomic DNA extracted from each cell subset was distributed evenly over all wells of several immunoSEQ 96-well plates, and each plate served as one replicate. Each replicate PCR for sorted subsets received approximately 200 ng genomic DNA, equal to about 29,000 T cell genomes. The purified libraries were quantified using a Qubit 3.0 fluorometer, sized with a Bioanalyzer 2100, and then quantified again using the KAPA Library Quantification kit. Every immunoSEQ 96-well plate was sequenced on a separate single-read 150-cycle Illumina NextSeq 550 flow cell. In the paper's pipeline: Because the immunoSEQ output held only junctional sequences and lacked quality scores, the filtering could not match the filtering applied to full-length reads. To assign V/J genes and CDR3, sequences were annotated using PyIR, a Python wrapper for IgBLAST v1.9, with IMGT germline references. Reads were removed for weak V/J assignments (E-value above 1e-6), missing CDR3, stop codons, out-of-frame junctions, or ambiguous translated residues. V3J clonotypes were defined as sequences sharing the same inferred V gene, J gene, and CDR3 amino acid sequence. Percentage overlap between repertoires was computed as shared unique clonotypes divided by the size of the smaller repertoire. Three approaches were used to assess repertoire richness: RTK rarefaction, the Chao1 estimator, and Recon v2.1 estimates of unobserved clonotypes. For all TCRbeta clonotypes obtained by the gDNA method from a handful of donors, generation probabilities were computed with OLGA. TCRdb retrieved this table from immuneACCESS and kept in-frame rearrangements only. Not all clones are present; in checked studies, unresolved V genes account for under half, and no reason is known for the remainder. V and J calls and clone size follow that table, whereas D and trimming were derived from the DNA. The sample table records more than 2 million clones; roughly 94% of these occur just once. The ten most abundant clones make up under 0.15% of the sample.

Including cysteine and phenylalanine, the CDR3 has 13 amino acids. The retained sequence is limited to the CDR3, 39 bases, with the frame set at the first base. V and J are truncated by 3 bases and 5 bases respectively, leaving an intervening sequence of 10 bases. CDR1 SEHNR and CDR2 FQNEAQ were looked up in the germline V gene (reference sequence). The TCR sequence derives from a man aged 18 to 30 in good health. Sample: naive CD4+ T cells sorted from blood. The sample's cell subset or site label is to be understood as: CD45RA+ positively selected. This chain joins TRBV7-9 to TRBJ2-5; the D gene lacks a confident call. The CDR3 protein: CASSFPKLETQYF. The DNA sequence follows: TGTGCCAGCAGCTTCCCAAAGTTGGAGACCCAGTACTTC.